This T cell receptor beta chain was captured by sequencing in a study of Graves' ophthalmopathy and Graves' hyperthyroidism. Notes on the study in general: In blood appeared most of the expanded thyroid clonotypes whose frequency exceeded 0.001. The model's ophthalmopathy progression predictions had approximately 65% sensitivity and less than 85% specificity.

Per the germline V gene, CDR1 is DFQATT and CDR2 is SNEGSKA (reference sequence). Trimming removed 5 bases from V and 2 bases from J, with 13 bases in between. The CDR3 totals 13 residues. TCR beta CDR3 amplification used RNA transcripts. In the first round, RT-PCR was carried out with HTBI primers, and a multiplex PCR formed the second round. TCRdb fed the multiplex PCR reads into MiXCR, producing one record per CDR3 protein. The data show roughly 1.1 million distinct CDR3 sequences, about 35% seen once. Only a few counts were recorded for this clonotype. Antigen unknown. The sample comprised peripheral blood or thyroid tissue (not recorded which). The genes are TRBV20-1 and TRBJ2-7; D may correspond to TRBD1 or TRBD2 (5 bases each). This TCR derives from an adult man with Graves' hyperthyroidism. For the CDR3, the DNA is TGCAGTGCTTATACCGGGGCCCCCTACGAGCAGTACTTC. Translating it yields CSAYTGAPYEQYF.